Listed below are T cell receptor beta chains from one sample, sequenced in a study of cytotoxic CD8 clonotypes in ibrutinib-treated CLL. Libraries were prepared by immunoSEQ multiplex PCR; TCRdb keeps only in-frame clonotypes and omits some of them. This sample has under 300,000 clones; more than 70% occur once, and the top ten carry approximately 5.1%. The sample was PBMCs, taken at disease progression, from a patient treated with ibrutinib. The receptors come from a human donor with chronic lymphocytic leukemia. Each CDR3 is given with its conserved first and last residue. Fields, in order: J gene, D gene, V gene, clone size, CDR3 DNA, CDR3 protein. A D gene is named only where the DNA matches it firmly. Not every row has a clone size; where given, it reads once, few, many or a size class.

j_gene: TRBJ2-7; d_gene: -; v_gene: TRBV4-3; abundance: -; CDR3nt: TGCGCCAGCAGCCAAGGCATGCGGAGCTACGAGCAGTACTTC; CDR3aa: CASSQGMRSYEQYF
j_gene: TRBJ2-3; d_gene: TRBD2; v_gene: TRBV29-1; abundance: -; CDR3nt: TGCAGCGCCTCAAGCGGGGGGGCCTCAGATACGCAGTATTTT; CDR3aa: CSASSGGASDTQYF
j_gene: TRBJ2-2; d_gene: TRBD2; v_gene: TRBV13; abundance: -; CDR3nt: TGTGCCAGCAGATACCCCCGGGGGGGGACCGGGGAGCTGTTTTTT; CDR3aa: CASRYPRGGTGELFF
j_gene: TRBJ2-5; d_gene: -; v_gene: TRBV15; abundance: -; CDR3nt: TGTGCCACCAGCAGAGCAGGAGGGGGAGAGACCCAGTACTTC; CDR3aa: CATSRAGGGETQYF
j_gene: TRBJ2-1; d_gene: -; v_gene: TRBV21-1; abundance: -; CDR3nt: TGTGCCAGCAGCAAAATCCCCCCTCGGGATTACAATGAGCAGTTCTTC; CDR3aa: CASSKIPPRDYNEQFF
j_gene: TRBJ1-2; d_gene: -; v_gene: TRBV28; abundance: -; CDR3nt: TGTGCCAGCAGGGATGGGACGCTAGGCTACACCTTC; CDR3aa: CASRDGTLGYTF
j_gene: TRBJ2-7; d_gene: TRBD1; v_gene: TRBV18; abundance: -; CDR3nt: TGTGCCAGCTCACCACTCCCTGGGACAGCTTACGAGCAGTACTTC; CDR3aa: CASSPLPGTAYEQYF
j_gene: TRBJ2-5; d_gene: -; v_gene: TRBV7-3; abundance: -; CDR3nt: TGTGCCAGCAGCTTAGGACACTACCAAGAGACCCAGTACTTC; CDR3aa: CASSLGHYQETQYF
j_gene: TRBJ1-2; d_gene: -; v_gene: TRBV7-9; abundance: -; CDR3nt: TGTGCCATTGATGAAGACGGCCGTGGAGGAGGCTACACCTTC; CDR3aa: CAIDEDGRGGGYTF
j_gene: TRBJ1-2; d_gene: TRBD1; v_gene: TRBV15; abundance: few; CDR3nt: TGTGCCACAAGGGGGCGCGACGTCTATGGCTACACCTTC; CDR3aa: CATRGRDVYGYTF
j_gene: TRBJ1-2; d_gene: -; v_gene: TRBV5-1; abundance: once; CDR3nt: TGCGCCAGCAGCTTGTATAGGGGCCGGGCAGGGGAAAACTATGGCTACACCTTC; CDR3aa: CASSLYRGRAGENYGYTF
j_gene: TRBJ1-6; d_gene: TRBD1; v_gene: TRBV4-1; abundance: -; CDR3nt: TGCGCCAGCAGCCTCCACTCCGGGACAGGGACGACCAATTCACCCCTCCACTTT; CDR3aa: CASSLHSGTGTTNSPLHF
j_gene: TRBJ1-2; d_gene: -; v_gene: TRBV4-1; abundance: -; CDR3nt: TGCGCCAGCAGCCAAGGGGTAGGAGTCGCCTATGGCTACACCTTC; CDR3aa: CASSQGVGVAYGYTF
j_gene: TRBJ2-1; d_gene: TRBD2; v_gene: TRBV27; abundance: many; CDR3nt: TGTGCCAGCAGTTTAACTGGACTAGTCGGCAATGAGCAGTTCTTC; CDR3aa: CASSLTGLVGNEQFF
j_gene: TRBJ2-5; d_gene: -; v_gene: TRBV6-6; abundance: -; CDR3nt: TGTGCCAGCAGTTACGGCAGTGGGGAGACCCAGTACTTC; CDR3aa: CASSYGSGETQYF
j_gene: TRBJ2-7; d_gene: -; v_gene: TRBV15; abundance: -; CDR3nt: TGTGCCACCAGCAGAAGACTAGTAGGCTTAGGAAACGAGCAGTACTTC; CDR3aa: CATSRRLVGLGNEQYF
j_gene: TRBJ1-2; d_gene: -; v_gene: TRBV6-5; abundance: few; CDR3nt: TGTGCCAGCAGTCGGGACTTCTCGTTTGGCTACACCTTC; CDR3aa: CASSRDFSFGYTF
j_gene: TRBJ1-2; d_gene: -; v_gene: TRBV28; abundance: few; CDR3nt: TGTGCCAGCAGTGCCGCCGGGACGAACAACTATGGCTACACCTTC; CDR3aa: CASSAAGTNNYGYTF
j_gene: TRBJ2-7; d_gene: -; v_gene: TRBV28; abundance: -; CDR3nt: TGTGCCAGCAGAAAACTCGCTTCGGTGTACTTC; CDR3aa: CASRKLASVYF
j_gene: TRBJ1-3; d_gene: -; v_gene: TRBV9; abundance: few; CDR3nt: TGTGCCAGCAGCGAAGGAGGAAAGGGAAACACCATATATTTT; CDR3aa: CASSEGGKGNTIYF
j_gene: TRBJ2-7; d_gene: -; v_gene: TRBV5-1; abundance: -; CDR3nt: TGCGCCAGCAGCGGGGGGGCTTTTGCGTACGAGCAGTACTTC; CDR3aa: CASSGGAFAYEQYF
j_gene: TRBJ1-2; d_gene: TRBD1; v_gene: TRBV6-6; abundance: -; CDR3nt: TGTGCCAGCAGTTACCGCCAGGGGGCCGGTGCCTATGGCTACACCTTC; CDR3aa: CASSYRQGAGAYGYTF
j_gene: TRBJ2-7; d_gene: TRBD1; v_gene: TRBV5-1; abundance: once; CDR3nt: TGCGCCAGCAGCTTTACGGGACAGAACTACGAGCAGTACTTC; CDR3aa: CASSFTGQNYEQYF
j_gene: TRBJ1-6; d_gene: -; v_gene: TRBV2; abundance: -; CDR3nt: TGTGCCAGCAGTGACCCAGGGGCGTTTTCACCCCTCCACTTT; CDR3aa: CASSDPGAFSPLHF
j_gene: TRBJ2-7; d_gene: TRBD2; v_gene: TRBV4-2; abundance: -; CDR3nt: TGTGCCAGCAGCTCGAACCCTAGCGGGGCCTACGAGCAGTACTTC; CDR3aa: CASSSNPSGAYEQYF
j_gene: TRBJ2-7; d_gene: -; v_gene: TRBV5-1; abundance: few; CDR3nt: TGCGCCAGCAGCTTGGGACCCGCTTACGAGCAGTACTTC; CDR3aa: CASSLGPAYEQYF
j_gene: TRBJ2-5; d_gene: TRBD2; v_gene: TRBV10-1; abundance: once; CDR3nt: TGCGCCAGCAGTGAGTCGACTAGCGGGTGGTGGGAGACCCAGTACTTC; CDR3aa: CASSESTSGWWETQYF
j_gene: TRBJ2-1; d_gene: -; v_gene: TRBV9; abundance: -; CDR3nt: TGTGCCAGCAGCGCCCCTTCTAAGTCGTCTCACAATGAGCAGTTCTTC; CDR3aa: CASSAPSKSSHNEQFF
j_gene: TRBJ1-5; d_gene: TRBD1; v_gene: TRBV29-1; abundance: few; CDR3nt: TGCAGCGTTGCCAGGGGGCGAAATCAGCCCCAGCATTTT; CDR3aa: CSVARGRNQPQHF
j_gene: TRBJ2-1; d_gene: -; v_gene: TRBV5-1; abundance: -; CDR3nt: TGCGCCAGCAGGGGACCCAAACCCTACAATGAGCAGTTCTTC; CDR3aa: CASRGPKPYNEQFF
j_gene: TRBJ2-3; d_gene: -; v_gene: TRBV14; abundance: -; CDR3nt: TGTGCCAGCAGCCAACTAGTGCCTTCTAGCACAGATACGCAGTATTTT; CDR3aa: CASSQLVPSSTDTQYF
j_gene: TRBJ2-5; d_gene: TRBD2; v_gene: TRBV10-1; abundance: -; CDR3nt: TGCGCCAGCAGTGCACTAGCGGGGCCGGGGGCCCAGTACTTC; CDR3aa: CASSALAGPGAQYF
j_gene: TRBJ2-1; d_gene: TRBD2; v_gene: TRBV18; abundance: -; CDR3nt: TGTGCCAGCTCACCTCCAGCGGGGGGCTACAATGAGCAGTTCTTC; CDR3aa: CASSPPAGGYNEQFF
j_gene: TRBJ2-7; d_gene: TRBD2; v_gene: TRBV5-6; abundance: -; CDR3nt: TGTGCCAGCAGCTTGGGATCGCTTCGGCTCGCGGGAGAGAGGTACGAGCAGTACTTC; CDR3aa: CASSLGSLRLAGERYEQYF
j_gene: TRBJ1-2; d_gene: TRBD1; v_gene: TRBV19; abundance: -; CDR3nt: TGTGCCAGTACCTCCGGGACAGGGGGCAGAGTAGCTAACTATGGCTACACCTTC; CDR3aa: CASTSGTGGRVANYGYTF
j_gene: TRBJ2-1; d_gene: -; v_gene: TRBV7-9; abundance: -; CDR3nt: TGTGCCAGCAGCGCGCGACAGGAGGGATACAATGAGCAGTTCTTC; CDR3aa: CASSARQEGYNEQFF
j_gene: TRBJ2-2; d_gene: -; v_gene: TRBV28; abundance: -; CDR3nt: TGTGCCAGCACAGGGAACACCGGGGAGCTGTTTTTT; CDR3aa: CASTGNTGELFF
j_gene: TRBJ1-1; d_gene: -; v_gene: TRBV29-1; abundance: -; CDR3nt: TGCAGCGTTGAGATGAACACTGAAGCTTTCTTT; CDR3aa: CSVEMNTEAFF
j_gene: TRBJ2-7; d_gene: TRBD2; v_gene: TRBV6-4; abundance: -; CDR3nt: TGTGCCAGCAGTGACTCGTGTGAGGCTAGCGGGATAGGCCCCTACGAGCAGTACTTC; CDR3aa: CASSDSCEASGIGPYEQYF
j_gene: TRBJ1-2; d_gene: TRBD1; v_gene: TRBV5-1; abundance: few; CDR3nt: TGCGCCAGCAGCCAGCGCGACAGGGGGACGGTGTACACCTTC; CDR3aa: CASSQRDRGTVYTF
j_gene: TRBJ2-2; d_gene: -; v_gene: TRBV18; abundance: -; CDR3nt: TGTGCCAGCTCACCACGGCTAGCGGGGGAGCTGTTTTTT; CDR3aa: CASSPRLAGELFF
j_gene: TRBJ2-5; d_gene: TRBD2; v_gene: TRBV7-6; abundance: -; CDR3nt: TGTGCCAGCAGCGAGACACCGGGACTAGCGGTTGAAGAGACCCAGTACTTC; CDR3aa: CASSETPGLAVEETQYF
j_gene: TRBJ1-2; d_gene: TRBD1; v_gene: TRBV6-5; abundance: -; CDR3nt: TGTGCCAGCAGATCGGGACAGGGGAACGGCTACACCTTC; CDR3aa: CASRSGQGNGYTF
j_gene: TRBJ2-1; d_gene: -; v_gene: TRBV9; abundance: -; CDR3nt: TGTGCCAGCAGCGGGGGGCGGAATGAGCAGTTCTTC; CDR3aa: CASSGGRNEQFF
j_gene: TRBJ2-5; d_gene: -; v_gene: TRBV27; abundance: once; CDR3nt: TGTGCCAGCAGTTTCTTAGGGTTTCCGCAAGAGACCCAGTACTTC; CDR3aa: CASSFLGFPQETQYF
j_gene: TRBJ2-6; d_gene: -; v_gene: TRBV5-1; abundance: few; CDR3nt: TGCGCCAGCATGGTAACATCTGGGGCCAACGTCCTGACTTTC; CDR3aa: CASMVTSGANVLTF
j_gene: TRBJ2-2; d_gene: -; v_gene: TRBV18; abundance: -; CDR3nt: TGTGCCAGCTCCACCGTGGGTCGGGAGCTGTTTTTT; CDR3aa: CASSTVGRELFF
j_gene: TRBJ2-2; d_gene: TRBD2; v_gene: TRBV7-9; abundance: once; CDR3nt: TGTGCCACCCCGGGACTAGCGGGAAAACGTACCGGGGAGCTGTTTTTT; CDR3aa: CATPGLAGKRTGELFF
j_gene: TRBJ2-7; d_gene: -; v_gene: TRBV27; abundance: few; CDR3nt: TGTGCCAGCAGCCCAGACAACTCCTACGAGCAGTACTTC; CDR3aa: CASSPDNSYEQYF